This entry features one T cell receptor (beta chain) sequence. These data are taken from a study of blood T cell repertoires in COVID-19. On the study more broadly: Sites across the United States, Italy and Spain contributed samples from acute and convalescent COVID-19. Sample material is recorded as cDNA or gDNA derived from T cells, B-cell-depleted T cells, or PBMCs.

Authors' data handling: Amplification of reference gene primers provided the estimated nucleated cell counts. Libraries were prepared by immunoSEQ multiplex PCR; TCRdb keeps only in-frame clonotypes and omits some of them. V and J calls plus clone size are reproduced from that table; the DNA served to infer D and trimming. The sample lists about 480,000 clones; about 88% were seen once. The germline V gene encodes CDR1 SQVTM and CDR2 ANQGSEA. Trimming left V 7 bases short and J 4 bases short, with 10 bases between. This CDR3 comprises 11 residues. It was during active infection that Seattle patients were enrolled and then longitudinally followed.

The chain employs TRBV29-1 and TRBJ1-1; D is unresolved. This receptor was obtained from a woman aged 45-60 years with COVID-19, enrolled during active disease. Sequenced: peripheral blood. The CDR3 sequence: CSADRGTEAFF. The CDR3 DNA sequence: TGCAGCGCCGACCGGGGCACTGAAGCTTTCTTT.